These 20 T cell receptor beta chains share one sample of origin, sequenced in a study of blood T cell repertoires in COVID-19. Generated by immunoSEQ multiplex PCR, the TCRdb table keeps only in-frame clones and is missing some. Here the sample spans about 210,000 clones, over 70% being singletons. The specimen was peripheral blood. Receptors were obtained from a woman between 50 and 59 years old with acute or convalescent COVID-19.

This clone was counted only a few times. This chain joins TRBV10-1 and TRBJ2-7; D gene unclear. The ends were cut back, 0 bases at V and 6 bases at J, with 6 bases in the middle. CDR1 is WNHNN and CDR2 is SYGVQD in the germline V gene (reference sequence). The CDR3 spans 12 residues. The CDR3 DNA sequence: TGCGCCAGCAGTGAGTCCCTCTTCGAGCAGTACTTC. Translation gives CASSESLFEQYF.

This clone occurred a few times. The chain links TRBV10-2 to TRBJ2-7; 8 nucleotides match TRBD1. Germline CDR1 reads WSHSY; CDR2 reads SAAADI. The trim removed 6 bases at V and 6 bases at J, leaving 10 bases unmatched. CDR3 size: 14 residues. CDR3 DNA: TGCGCCAGCAGCCGACAGGGGACACGTACCGAGCAGTACTTC. It is translated as CASSRQGTRTEQYF.

This clone has more than one count but fewer than ten. The chain uses TRBV6-2 or TRBV6-3 and TRBJ2-3; TRBD2 matches 11 bases. After removal of 1 base from V and 1 base from J, the junction contained 1 base not matched to a gene. The CDR3 runs to 16 residues. Germline values: CDR1 MNHEY, CDR2 SVGEGT. CDR3 in amino acids: CASSYLAGGGTDTQYF. DNA for the CDR3: TGTGCCAGCAGTTACTTAGCGGGGGGGGGCACAGATACGCAGTATTTT.

The chain employs TRBV27 and TRBJ1-6; TRBD1 matches at 9 bases. Germline V gives CDR1 MNHEY, CDR2 SMNVEV (reference sequence). CDR3 size: 15 residues. V gave up 4 bases and J gave up 7 bases; unmatched junction bases: 5. The CDR3 loop is CASSSTGGKNSPLHF. The CDR3 nucleotides are TGTGCCAGCAGTTCGACAGGGGGGAAAAATTCACCCCTCCACTTT.

The chain carries TRBV6-1 and TRBJ1-2; D is possibly TRBD1 (6 bases). Trimming took off 3 bases at V and 3 bases at J, with 11 bases between the two ends. The CDR3 sequence is 14 residues long. Germline values: CDR1 MNHNS, CDR2 SASEGT. DNA for the CDR3: TGTGCCAGCAGTGAGGGGGCGTCTTACTATGGCTACACCTTC. The encoded protein is CASSEGASYYGYTF.

The chain couples TRBV28 to TRBJ1-5; D is undetermined. Germline V gene sequence: CDR1 MDHEN, CDR2 SYDVKM. The V end lost 6 bases, the J end lost 5 bases, and 17 bases lay between the germline ends. The CDR3 is 15 residues long. As DNA, the CDR3 is TGTGCCAGCAGCTTGCCCCCTTTGAGCGATCAGCCCCAGCATTTT. As protein: CASSLPPLSDQPQHF.

The rearrangement links TRBV19 to TRBJ2-7; 7 nucleotides agree with TRBD2. V lost 3 bases, J lost 2 bases, and 4 bases stayed unmatched. CDR1 and CDR2 from the germline V gene are LNHDA and SQIVND (reference sequence). The CDR3 extends over 14 amino acids. CDR3 DNA sequence: TGTGCCAGTAGTATCGGCGGGAGTGCCTACGAGCAGTACTTC. It is translated as CASSIGGSAYEQYF.

A few counts support this clone. This chain connects TRBV2 to TRBJ2-1, with D tentatively TRBD2 (5 bases). The V and J ends lost 6 bases and 7 bases respectively, with 19 bases between them. CDR1 SNHLY and CDR2 FYNNEI come from the germline V gene. The CDR3 covers 15 residues. The chain's CDR3 is CASSPPRGSTNEQFF. Written as DNA, the CDR3 is TGTGCCAGCAGCCCCCCCCGGGGTTCGACGAATGAGCAGTTCTTC. Together with reference TRBV2 and TRBJ2-1, the CDR3 gives the full variable domain: EPEVTQTPSHQVTQMGQEVILRCVPISNHLYFYWYRQILGQKVEFLVSFYNNEISEKSEIFDDQFSVERPDGSNFTLKIRSTKLEDSAMYFCASSPPRGSTNEQFFGPGTRLTVL.

The V call is TRBV5-6, the J call TRBJ2-7, with D maybe TRBD2 (5 bases). The CDR3 consists of 14 residues. Trimming stripped 0 bases from V and 4 bases from J, with 11 bases between. Germline CDR1 SGHDT, CDR2 YYEEEE. CDR3 amino acids: CASSLAMGSYEQYF. The CDR3 DNA reads TGTGCCAGCAGCTTGGCCATGGGGAGTTACGAGCAGTACTTC.

The chain joins TRBV5-1 to TRBJ1-2; 7 bases align to TRBD1. The germline V gene encodes CDR1 SGHRS and CDR2 YFSETQ. The length of the CDR3 is 15 residues. The V segment lost 0 bases and the J segment 6 bases; nucleotides outside the gene matches: 8. CDR3 in DNA: TGCGCCAGCAGCTTGGGACAGGGAGGATTTGATGGCTACACCTTC. Translated: CASSLGQGGFDGYTF.

The chain combines TRBV30 with TRBJ2-5; D is uncertain. Trimming stripped 4 bases from V and 2 bases from J, with 14 bases between. Germline V lookup: CDR1 GTSNPN, CDR2 SVGIG (reference sequence). There are 14 residues in the CDR3. The CDR3 protein is CAWIQWSDQETQYF. The CDR3 coding sequence is TGTGCCTGGATTCAGTGGTCTGATCAAGAGACCCAGTACTTC.

The chain links TRBV19 to TRBJ2-3; TRBD2 aligns across 7 bases. The J segment lost 6 bases and the V segment lost 3 bases, leaving 9 bases of the junction unmatched. Per germline, CDR1 LNHDA and CDR2 SQIVND (reference sequence). The CDR3 extends over 15 amino acids. CDR3 coding DNA: TGTGCCAGTAGTATTCTGGACATCGGGGGGGATACGCAGTATTTT. Translating gives CASSILDIGGDTQYF. The full variable domain, rest sourced from reference TRBV19 and TRBJ2-3, is DGGITQSPKYLFRKEGQNVTLSCEQNLNHDAMYWYRQDPGQGLRLIYYSQIVNDFQKGDIAEGYSVSREKKESFPLTVTSAQKNPTAFYLCASSILDIGGDTQYFGPGTRLTVL.

The chain recombines TRBV4-2 with TRBJ2-7; D is uncertain. The CDR3 covers 16 residues. Germline V gene sequence: CDR1 LGHNA, CDR2 YNFKEQ. V lost 3 bases and J lost 6, with 21 bases in between. CDR3: CASSQNTQAPQPEQYF. The CDR3 region has the DNA TGTGCCAGCAGCCAGAACACGCAGGCCCCCCAACCCGAGCAGTACTTC.

This chain uses TRBV27 with TRBJ2-3; 10 bases fit TRBD2. The germline CDR1 and CDR2 sequences are MNHEY and SMNVEV (reference sequence). Trimming at V came to 6 bases and at J to 2 bases, leaving 2 bases not matched to a gene. The CDR3 is made up of 14 amino acids. In nucleotides, the CDR3 is TGTGCCAGCAGACTAGCGGGAACCACAGATACGCAGTATTTT. Protein product: CASRLAGTTDTQYF.

The chain uses TRBV11-2 and TRBJ2-1; perhaps TRBD1 as D (5 bases). V was trimmed by 2 bases and J by 5 bases, leaving 7 bases between them. Germline CDR1 SGHAT, CDR2 FQNNGV. The CDR3 runs to 13 residues. The CDR3 region has the DNA TGTGCCAGCAGCTTAACAGGCAACAATGAGCAGTTCTTC. Translation: CASSLTGNNEQFF.

J is TRBJ1-1 and V is TRBV4-1; D unclear. Trimming left V 0 bases short and J 4 bases short, with 12 bases between. The length of the CDR3 is 15 residues. Looked up from germline, CDR1 is MGHRA and CDR2 is YSYEKL. In DNA form, the CDR3 reads TGCGCCAGCAGCCAAGACCATTCGAGGGTCACTGAAGCTTTCTTT. Its protein product is CASSQDHSRVTEAFF.

The chain recombines TRBV30 with TRBJ2-5; D might be TRBD1 (6 bases). The CDR3 consists of 16 residues. The germline V and J ends were trimmed by 0 bases and 2 bases, with 16 bases remaining between them. Germline V gene data show CDR1 as GTSNPN and CDR2 as SVGIG (reference sequence). In DNA, the CDR3 is TGTGCCTGGAGTGTAGGGGCCCAGGGGATACAAGAGACCCAGTACTTC. The encoded protein is CAWSVGAQGIQETQYF. Variable domain in full (rest from reference TRBV30 and TRBJ2-5): SQTIHQWPATLVQPVGSPLSLECTVEGTSNPNLYWYRQAAGRGLQLLFYSVGIGQISSEVPQNLSASRPQDRQFILSSKKLLLSDSGFYLCAWSVGAQGIQETQYFGPGTRLLVL.

This chain uses TRBV6-1 with TRBJ2-7; D might be TRBD1 (6 bases). The CDR3 covers 15 residues. Germline V gene lookup returns CDR1 MNHNS and CDR2 SASEGT. Trimming removed 2 bases from V and 0 bases from J, with 11 bases in between. CDR3 amino acids: CASSERDKSSYEQYF. The CDR3 DNA reads TGTGCCAGCAGTGAACGGGACAAGAGCTCCTACGAGCAGTACTTC.

The rearrangement joins TRBV5-5 to TRBJ2-4, with 8 bases matching TRBD2. The CDR3 has 17 amino acids. Germline lookup yields CDR1 SGHKS and CDR2 YYEKEE (reference sequence). J gave up 9 bases and V 6 bases, and 20 bases lay outside the gene matches. The CDR3 protein is CASTPREGLGFSGIQYF. The DNA for the CDR3 is TGTGCCAGCACCCCTCGGGAGGGACTAGGATTCTCCGGCATTCAGTACTTC.

The chain links TRBV7-9 to TRBJ1-3; D is perhaps TRBD1 (5 bases). The germline V and J ends were trimmed by 1 base and 4 bases, with 20 bases remaining between them. Germline CDR1 and CDR2: SEHNR and FQNEAQ (reference sequence). This CDR3 region has 18 residues. The CDR3 is CASSLVSRRGPSGNTIYF. The CDR3 DNA reads TGTGCCAGCAGCTTAGTGTCCCGGCGGGGACCTTCCGGAAACACCATATATTTT.